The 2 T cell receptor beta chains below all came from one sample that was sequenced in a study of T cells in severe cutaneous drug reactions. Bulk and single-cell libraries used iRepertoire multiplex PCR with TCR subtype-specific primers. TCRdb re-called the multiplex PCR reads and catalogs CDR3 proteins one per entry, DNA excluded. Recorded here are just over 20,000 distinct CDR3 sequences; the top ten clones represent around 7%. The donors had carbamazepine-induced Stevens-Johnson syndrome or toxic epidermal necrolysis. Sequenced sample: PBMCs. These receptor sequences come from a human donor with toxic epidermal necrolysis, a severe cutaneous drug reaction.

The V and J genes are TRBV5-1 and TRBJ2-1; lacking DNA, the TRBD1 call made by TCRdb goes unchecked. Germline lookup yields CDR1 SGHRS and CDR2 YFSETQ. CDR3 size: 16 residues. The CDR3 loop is CASSLDGTGGVRGQFF.

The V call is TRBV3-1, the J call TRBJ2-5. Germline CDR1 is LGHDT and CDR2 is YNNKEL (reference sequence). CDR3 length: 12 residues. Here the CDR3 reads CASSQLGVAQYF.